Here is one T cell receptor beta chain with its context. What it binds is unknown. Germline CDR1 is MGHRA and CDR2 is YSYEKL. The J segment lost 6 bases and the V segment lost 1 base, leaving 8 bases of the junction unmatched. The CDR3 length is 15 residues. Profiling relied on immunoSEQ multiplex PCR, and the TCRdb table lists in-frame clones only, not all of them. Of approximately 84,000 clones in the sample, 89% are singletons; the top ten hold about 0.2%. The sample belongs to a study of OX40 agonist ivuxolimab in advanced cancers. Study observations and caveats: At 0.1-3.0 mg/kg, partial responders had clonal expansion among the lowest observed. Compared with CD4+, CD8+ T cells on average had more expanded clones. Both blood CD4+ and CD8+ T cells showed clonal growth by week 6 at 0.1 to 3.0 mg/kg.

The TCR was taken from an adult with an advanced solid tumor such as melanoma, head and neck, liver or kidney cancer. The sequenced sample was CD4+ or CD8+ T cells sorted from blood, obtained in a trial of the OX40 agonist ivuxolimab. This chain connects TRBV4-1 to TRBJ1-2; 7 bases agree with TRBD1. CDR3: CASSQVRGPRDGYTF. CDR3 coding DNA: TGCGCCAGCAGCCAAGTGAGGGGGCCGAGGGATGGCTACACCTTC.